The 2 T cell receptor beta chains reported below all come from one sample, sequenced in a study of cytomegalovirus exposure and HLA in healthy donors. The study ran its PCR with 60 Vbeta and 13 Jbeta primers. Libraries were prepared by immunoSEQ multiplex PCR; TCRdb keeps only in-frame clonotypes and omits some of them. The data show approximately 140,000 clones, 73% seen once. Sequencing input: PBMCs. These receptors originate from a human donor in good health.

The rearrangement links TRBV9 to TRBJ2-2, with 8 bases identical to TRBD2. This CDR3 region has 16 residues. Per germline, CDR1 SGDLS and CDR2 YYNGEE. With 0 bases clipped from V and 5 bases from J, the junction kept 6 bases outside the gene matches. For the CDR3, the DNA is TGTGCCAGCAGCGTAGAGGTCGGGGGGGCGACCGGGGAGCTGTTTTTT. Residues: CASSVEVGGATGELFF.

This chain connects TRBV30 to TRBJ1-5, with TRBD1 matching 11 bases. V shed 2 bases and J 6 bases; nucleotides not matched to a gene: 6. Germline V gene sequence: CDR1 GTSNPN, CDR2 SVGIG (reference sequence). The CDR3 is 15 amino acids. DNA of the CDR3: TGTGCCTGGAGTAAGTCCGGGACAGGGGGTCAGCCCCAGCATTTT. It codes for CAWSKSGTGGQPQHF.